The 29 T cell receptor beta chains listed next were all sequenced from one sample in a study of metastatic and nonmetastatic thyroid tumors. No patient had received any treatment before thyroid surgery. TCRdb ran MiXCR on the PCR reads. This table has 20,000 to 25,000 clones, approximately 31% appearing once. What was sequenced was blood. These receptors originate from a female donor with papillary thyroid cancer or a benign thyroid nodule (not recorded which). Some clones in this sample may be carry-over from other donors' samples.

The chain links TRBV3-1 to TRBJ2-7, with 11 nucleotides matching TRBD1. CDR1 LGHDT and CDR2 YNNKEL come from the germline V gene (reference sequence). The CDR3 has 12 amino acids. Trimming at V came to 11 bases and at J to 5 bases, leaving 5 bases not matched to a gene. For the CDR3, the DNA is TGTGCCGGGGGACAGGGGGGCAACGAGCAGTACTTC. As protein: CAGGQGGNEQYF.

This clone is labeled medium-sized. This chain connects TRBV28 to TRBJ1-1; maybe TRBD1 (6 bases). V lost 4 bases and J 3 bases, leaving 18 bases between the germline ends. The CDR3 loop spans 16 amino acids. Germline CDR1 is MDHEN and CDR2 is SYDVKM. CDR3 nucleotide sequence: TGTGCCAGCAGTTGGACTTTGCAGGGGTCGGACACTGAAGCTTTCTTT. Residues: CASSWTLQGSDTEAFF.

This clone was observed many times. This chain joins TRBV7-8 and TRBJ1-5; maybe TRBD1 (6 bases). Germline V gene data show CDR1 as SGHVS and CDR2 as FQNEAQ. This CDR3 has 17 residues. Deletions cut 6 bases from V and 0 bases from J, with 18 bases between. CDR3 sequence: CASSLTGGANSNQPQHF. Here the CDR3 DNA reads TGTGCCAGCAGTCTGACTGGGGGGGCTAATAGCAATCAGCCCCAGCATTTT.

This clone showed up many times. This chain uses TRBV5-1 with TRBJ2-2; a weak D match, TRBD2 (6 bases). V was pared by 4 bases and J by 4 bases, with 14 bases between. The CDR3 consists of 15 residues. Germline assignment: CDR1 SGHRS and CDR2 YFSETQ. The CDR3 DNA follows: TGCGCCAGCAGCGAGGGACTCCTTATCACCGGGGAGCTGTTTTTT. As protein: CASSEGLLITGELFF. Full variable domain (missing parts from reference TRBV5-1 and TRBJ2-2): KAGVTQTPRYLIKTRGQQVTLSCSPISGHRSVSWYQQTPGQGLQFLFEYFSETQRNKGNFPGRFSGRQFSNSRSEMNVSTLELGDSALYLCASSEGLLITGELFFGEGSRLTVL.

By share, this clone ranks as medium-sized. The rearrangement uses TRBV6-1 and TRBJ1-5; D unclear. The CDR3 covers 14 residues. The germline V gene has CDR1 MNHNS and CDR2 SASEGT. The V gene lost 5 bases and the J gene lost 0 bases, with 8 bases spanning the gap. The CDR3 region is CASSLLDSNQPQHF. The CDR3 DNA reads TGTGCCAGCAGTTTGTTAGATAGCAATCAGCCCCAGCATTTT.

This chain uses TRBV19 with TRBJ2-3; the match to TRBD2 covers 12 bases. The CDR3 spans 17 residues. Germline CDR1 LNHDA, CDR2 SQIVND (reference sequence). Germline trimming cut 3 bases from V and 3 bases from J; bases unmatched to any gene: 7. This chain's CDR3 is CASSIGTSGQGTDTQYF. CDR3 bases: TGTGCCAGTAGTATCGGGACTAGCGGGCAAGGAACAGATACGCAGTATTTT.

Relative to its sample, this clone is medium-sized. The same CDR3 is also encoded by other DNA sequences in this sample. The chain carries TRBV6-1 and TRBJ2-3; 14 bases agree with TRBD2. CDR1 is MNHNS, CDR2 SASEGT, per germline. This CDR3 has 15 amino acids. V lost 4 bases, J lost 4 bases, and 1 base stayed unmatched. The CDR3 reads CASSGLAGGPDTQYF. CDR3 in DNA: TGTGCCAGCAGTGGACTAGCGGGAGGGCCAGATACGCAGTATTTT.

Concerning this clone: An end of the junction differs from the germline gene, which may be a read error. The V and J genes are TRBV4-1 and TRBJ2-7, with 9 bases that match TRBD2. CDR3 length: 19 amino acids. The germline V gene encodes CDR1 MGHRA and CDR2 YSYEKL. Written as DNA, the CDR3 is TGCGCCAGCAGCCAACGGAGGGGAAGCGGGAGGCCGAGCTCCTACGAGAAGTACTTC. It is translated as CASSQRRGSGRPSSYEKYF.

This clone showed up many times. The rearrangement links TRBV20-1 to TRBJ2-3; 10 bases align to TRBD2. V was clipped by 3 bases and J by 5 bases; unmatched bases: 8. Germline CDR1 is DFQATT and CDR2 is SNEGSKA (reference sequence). The CDR3 spans 15 residues. The CDR3 is CSARKLAGVGDTQYF. The CDR3 region has the DNA TGCAGTGCTAGGAAGCTAGCGGGAGTGGGAGATACGCAGTATTTT.

This clone is medium-sized by share. The chain combines TRBV28 with TRBJ2-5; 10 bases are a match to TRBD2. With 5 bases clipped from V and 10 bases from J, the junction kept 10 bases outside the gene matches. Germline CDR1 reads MDHEN; CDR2 reads SYDVKM. The CDR3 contains 14 residues. CDR3 in DNA: TGTGCCAGCAGTCCGGGACTAGCGAGTATTGGCCAGTACTTC. Translation gives CASSPGLASIGQYF.

In its sample, this clone was seen many times. A read error is possible here, since a much larger clone lies one base away. The chain uses TRBV3-1 and TRBJ2-7, with D maybe TRBD1 (5 bases). CDR3 size: 13 residues. In germline, CDR1 is LGHDT, CDR2 YNNKEL (reference sequence). Here the CDR3 DNA reads TGTGCCAGCGGCCAAGATAGGGGTACGGCGCAGTACTTC. Translating gives CASGQDRGTAQYF.

The table lists this clone with many counts. The V call is TRBV27, the J call TRBJ2-1; TRBD2 aligns across 8 bases. CDR3 size: 14 residues. After removal of 0 bases from V and 7 bases from J, the junction contained 2 bases not matched to a gene. Germline V CDR1 and CDR2: MNHEY, SMNVEV (reference sequence). CDR3 nucleotides: TGTGCCAGCAGTTTATCTACTAGCGGTAATGAGCAGTTCTTC. Translated, it gives CASSLSTSGNEQFF.

This clone was seen at least ten times. This chain links TRBV10-3 with TRBJ1-2; D might be TRBD1 (5 bases). Deletions cut 0 bases from V and 4 bases from J, with 15 bases between. The V gene's germline CDR1 is ENHRY and CDR2 SYGVKD. This CDR3 spans 16 amino acids. This CDR3 is CAISESPRGAGYGYTF. The CDR3 coding sequence is TGTGCCATCAGTGAGTCGCCGAGGGGCGCGGGCTATGGCTACACCTTC.

This clone was seen repeatedly, ten times or more. The chain is built from TRBV10-3 and TRBJ2-1; D gene unclear. V was clipped by 3 bases and J by 8 bases, with 8 bases between them. Germline V CDR1 and CDR2: ENHRY, SYGVKD. The CDR3 totals 12 residues. DNA for the CDR3: TGTGCCATCAGTGACGTTGCGCATGAGCAGTTCTTC. Its protein product is CAISDVAHEQFF.

This chain links TRBV7-9 with TRBJ2-3, with 8 positions matching TRBD2. The CDR3 runs to 14 residues. Unmatched junction bases numbered 6, after V lost 3 bases and J lost 7 bases. Looked up from germline, CDR1 is SEHNR and CDR2 is FQNEAQ (reference sequence). CDR3 sequence reads: CASSLAGGRNTQYF. For the CDR3, the DNA is TGTGCCAGCAGCTTGGCGGGAGGTCGAAATACGCAGTATTTT.

This clone appeared once. The CDR3 sequence: CASSLGGPGPLHF. The DNA of the CDR3 is TGTGCCAGCAGCCTAGGCGGGCCTGGACCCCTCCACTTT. The rearrangement joins TRBV11-2 to TRBJ1-6; D gene unclear. The V end was cut by 5 bases, the J end by 12 bases, with 14 bases between. The germline V gene has CDR1 SGHAT and CDR2 FQNNGV. CDR3 length equals 13 residues. Supplemented by reference TRBV11-2 and TRBJ1-6, the full variable domain reads EAGVAQSPRYKIIEKRQSVAFWCNPISGHATLYWYQQILGQGPKLLIQFQNNGVVDDSQLPKDRFSAERLKGVDSTLKIQPAKLEDSAVYLCASSLGGPGPLHFGNGTRLTVT.

By proportion, this clone is medium-sized (0.01 to 0.1%). J is TRBJ1-1 and V is TRBV28; no definite D call. CDR1 and CDR2 (germline): MDHEN, SYDVKM. V was cut by 2 bases and J by 1 base, with 2 bases left in between. This CDR3 has 12 amino acids. CDR3 amino acids: CASSLKNTEAFF. CDR3 DNA: TGTGCCAGCAGTTTAAAGAACACTGAAGCTTTCTTT.

V is TRBV30 and J is TRBJ2-7; possibly TRBD1 for D (6 bases). This CDR3 is built from 13 residues. The V gene lost 3 bases and the J gene lost 7 bases, with 16 bases spanning the gap. Germline V gene sequence: CDR1 GTSNPN, CDR2 SVGIG (reference sequence). CDR3 amino acids: CAWSTGHLPEQYF. The CDR3, as DNA: TGTGCCTGGAGCACGGGACACCTTCCGGAGCAGTACTTC.

This clone was detected only a few times. This chain uses TRBV7-9 with TRBJ2-2; D is uncertain. In germline, CDR1 is SEHNR, CDR2 FQNEAQ (reference sequence). The CDR3 spans 12 residues. The germline V and J ends were trimmed by 5 bases and 5 bases, with 6 bases remaining between them. In nucleotides, the CDR3 is TGTGCCAGCAGCAAGGAGACCGGGGAGCTGTTTTTT. It codes for CASSKETGELFF.

This clone was counted ten times or more. The rearrangement links TRBV4-1 to TRBJ1-1, with a tentative D call TRBD1 (6 bases). V lost 3 bases, J lost 1 base, and 9 bases lay in between. CDR3 length: 14 residues. CDR1 and CDR2 from the germline V gene are MGHRA and YSYEKL. The CDR3 protein is CASSQTGKNTEAFF. The DNA for the CDR3 is TGCGCCAGCAGCCAGACAGGCAAGAACACTGAAGCTTTCTTT.

There are many counts of this clone. The chain has TRBV29-1 and TRBJ2-5; no reliable D call. In germline, CDR1 is SQVTM, CDR2 ANQGSEA. The ends were cut back, 4 bases at V and 2 bases at J, with 8 bases in the middle. The CDR3 has 12 amino acids. The CDR3 region has the DNA TGCAGCGTTGCAGGTTTTCAAGAGACCCAGTACTTC. The encoded protein is CSVAGFQETQYF.

In this sample, this clone turned up many times. The chain couples TRBV29-1 to TRBJ1-1; 7 bases align to TRBD1. Germline V gene lookup returns CDR1 SQVTM and CDR2 ANQGSEA. Losses at the gene ends were 6 bases for V and 1 base for J; bases not matched to a gene: 8. The CDR3 runs to 14 residues. The CDR3 DNA reads as TGCAGCGTGCTCGACAGGGCAAGGAACACTGAAGCTTTCTTT. Amino acids: CSVLDRARNTEAFF.

This clone has a count of ten or more. The chain has TRBV4-2 and TRBJ2-7; 8 bases match TRBD1. This CDR3 contains 14 residues. Germline V gene sequence: CDR1 LGHNA, CDR2 YNFKEQ. Germline trimming cut 2 bases from V and 4 bases from J; bases unmatched to any gene: 4. The CDR3 sequence: CASSQPGQEYEQYF. The CDR3 DNA reads as TGTGCCAGCAGCCAACCGGGACAGGAGTACGAGCAGTACTTC.

The J gene is TRBJ1-2, the V gene TRBV14; D is uncertain. With 0 bases removed from V and 8 bases from J, the gap between germline ends came to 13 bases. Germline V CDR1 and CDR2: SGHDN, FVKESK. The CDR3 loop spans 14 amino acids. The CDR3 DNA reads TGTGCCAGCAGCCAAGAGGACGGCCGACGGGGCTACACCTTC. Translation: CASSQEDGRRGYTF.

This clone was seen at least ten times. The rearrangement links TRBV5-4 to TRBJ1-1, with no clear D. CDR1 and CDR2 from the germline V gene are SGHNT and YYREEE (reference sequence). The CDR3 extends over 13 amino acids. V lost 4 bases and J lost 11, with 18 bases in between. The CDR3 sequence: CASSDPPERMAFF. CDR3 in DNA: TGTGCCAGCAGCGACCCGCCTGAAAGGATGGCTTTCTTT. The full variable domain, with the rest looked up from reference TRBV5-4 and TRBJ1-1, is ETGVTQSPTHLIKTRGQQVTLRCSSQSGHNTVSWYQQALGQGPQFIFQYYREEENGRGNFPPRFSGLQFPNYSSELNVNALELDDSALYLCASSDPPERMAFFGQGTRLTVV.

The V call is TRBV3-1, the J call TRBJ2-2, with 8 nucleotides matching TRBD1. This CDR3 comprises 16 residues. CDR1 is LGHDT and CDR2 is YNNKEL in the germline V gene (reference sequence). V gave up 1 base and J gave up 4 bases; unmatched junction bases: 5. The CDR3: CASSQVLQGGTGELFF. DNA of the CDR3: TGTGCCAGCAGCCAAGTTCTACAGGGGGGCACCGGGGAGCTGTTTTTT.

This clone was observed at least ten times. The J gene is TRBJ1-4, the V gene TRBV15; D gene ambiguous. Germline V CDR1 and CDR2: LNHNV, YYDKDF (reference sequence). Trimming removed 8 bases at V and 0 bases at J, with 10 bases between. This CDR3 is 14 amino acids long. For the CDR3, the DNA is TGTGCCACCTGCCCCTCGACAACTAATGAAAAACTGTTTTTT. Its translation is CATCPSTTNEKLFF. The whole variable domain, filled in from reference TRBV15 and TRBJ1-4, reads DAMVIQNPRYQVTQFGKPVTLSCSQTLNHNVMYWYQQKSSQAPKLLFHYYDKDFNNEADTPDNFQSRRPNTSFCFLDIRSPGLGDTAMYLCATCPSTTNEKLFFGSGTQLSVL.

The count of this clone is one. V usage is TRBV9 and J usage is TRBJ2-3; D is unresolved. Germline-derived CDR1 and CDR2 are SGDLS and YYNGEE. Trimming pared 3 bases from V and 2 bases from J, leaving 13 bases between. This CDR3 has 15 amino acids. CDR3 DNA sequence: TGTGCCAGCAGCGCGGCTAGGGCCATCACAGATACGCAGTATTTT. Translated: CASSAARAITDTQYF.

The chain recombines TRBV11-1 with TRBJ2-7; a weak D match, TRBD1 (6 bases). Germline CDR1 and CDR2: SGHAT and FQDESV (reference sequence). This CDR3 has 16 amino acids. Trimming took off 0 bases at V and 7 bases at J, with 19 bases between the two ends. The CDR3 region has the DNA TGTGCCAGCAGCTTAGCGCGGTGGCCAGGGCAGGGGGAGCAGTACTTC. Its translation is CASSLARWPGQGEQYF. Supplemented by reference TRBV11-1 and TRBJ2-7, the full variable domain reads EAEVAQSPRYKITEKSQAVAFWCDPISGHATLYWYRQILGQGPELLVQFQDESVVDDSQLPKDRFSAERLKGVDSTLKIQPAELGDSAMYLCASSLARWPGQGEQYFGPGTRLTVT.